A single TCR beta chain is shown here with its context. The antigen remains unidentified. With 4 bases removed from V and 1 base from J, the gap between germline ends came to 13 bases. Germline V gene sequence: CDR1 SNHLY, CDR2 FYNNEI. The CDR3 runs 15 residues. This sample was taken from a study of radiotherapy plus CTLA-4 blockade in lung cancer. Study summary: Among enrolled patients, over 15% responded and about 34% achieved disease control.

The data were produced by immunoSEQ multiplex PCR, yet TCRdb's version contains in-frame clones alone and is incomplete. The data show over 100,000 clones, more than 65% seen once. Study-wide results and caveats: Radiotherapy with ipilimumab was followed by blood expansion of tumor-derived clones. Best predicting response, reportedly, were early blood T cell clone dynamics, with interferon-beta.

The receptor was isolated from a human donor with non-small cell lung cancer that progressed on radiotherapy plus ipilimumab. Some clones in this sample may be carry-over from other donors' samples. J is TRBJ1-2 and V is TRBV2; no firm D call. The material sequenced was peripheral blood, taken from a patient treated with radiotherapy plus ipilimumab. CDR3: CASSGQPGSNYGYTF. CDR3 sequence (DNA): TGTGCCAGCAGTGGGCAGCCCGGGAGTAACTATGGCTACACCTTC.